Described below is a single T cell receptor beta chain sequence and its context. Its antigen is undetermined. V was clipped by 3 bases and J by 4 bases; unmatched bases: 5. The CDR3 contains 15 residues. The germline V gene encodes CDR1 SGHRS and CDR2 YFSETQ. Generated by immunoSEQ multiplex PCR, the TCRdb table keeps only in-frame clones and is missing some. The data contain roughly 21,000 clones, 70% to 90% of them singletons. These data come from a study of T cells in localized non-small cell lung cancer. Findings and limits, study-wide: Higher adjacent-lung clonality was associated with shorter survival. Appearing in adjacent lung were a median roughly 60 of the top 100 tumor clones.

This sequence joins TRBV5-1 and TRBJ2-1; 9 positions match TRBD2. The source is a male donor aged 60 or over with stage II lung adenocarcinoma. Material: peripheral blood mononuclear cells, obtained before any cancer treatment. The CDR3 DNA reads TGCGCCAGCAGCTCCCGACTAGCGGATTACAATGAGCAGTTCTTC. Translated: CASSSRLADYNEQFF.